The 31 T cell receptor beta chains listed next were all sequenced from one sample in a study of OX40 agonist ivuxolimab in advanced cancers. Assay used: immunoSEQ multiplex PCR; TCRdb lists only in-frame clones, some missing. The sample records tens of thousands of clones, around 84% being singletons. Sequences were derived from CD4+ or CD8+ T cells sorted from blood, sampled in a trial of the OX40 agonist ivuxolimab. The receptors derive from an adult with an advanced solid tumor such as melanoma, head and neck, liver or kidney cancer.

This chain links TRBV18 with TRBJ1-3; D is possibly TRBD1 (6 bases). Germline loops: CDR1 KGHSH, CDR2 LQKENI. The CDR3 is made up of 14 amino acids. V lost 8 bases, J lost 1 base, and 12 bases lay in between. The CDR3 loop is CASRSTGSGNTIYF. DNA for the CDR3: TGTGCCAGCCGATCTACAGGGTCTGGAAACACCATATATTTT.

This clone was picked up a small number of times. This chain joins TRBV7-8 and TRBJ1-4, with 7 bases identical to TRBD1. The CDR3 contains 16 residues. V was pared by 2 bases and J by 8 bases, with 11 bases of the junction left unmatched. Germline V CDR1 and CDR2: SGHVS, FQNEAQ. In DNA, the CDR3 is TGTGCCAGCAGCTTACGGCGACAGGGCCTGGACGAAAAACTGTTTTTT. Amino acid sequence: CASSLRRQGLDEKLFF.

This clone turned up a few times. The genes are TRBV19 and TRBJ1-5; D is unresolved. The CDR3 has 15 amino acids. CDR1 is LNHDA and CDR2 is SQIVND in the germline V gene (reference sequence). The germline V and J ends were trimmed by 5 bases and 0 bases, with 11 bases remaining between them. CDR3 nucleotides: TGTGCCAGTAGTCCCCAGCTCAATAGCAATCAGCCCCAGCATTTT. Translated, it gives CASSPQLNSNQPQHF.

The J gene is TRBJ2-1, the V gene TRBV6-1; 11 bases are a match to TRBD1. Germline values: CDR1 MNHNS, CDR2 SASEGT. V was pared by 6 bases and J by 4 bases, with 5 bases of the junction left unmatched. The CDR3 covers 15 residues. CDR3 sequence: CASSGDRGTYNEQFF. The CDR3 DNA follows: TGTGCCAGCAGCGGGGACAGGGGGACATACAATGAGCAGTTCTTC.

This clone came up once. The CDR3 nucleotides are TGTGCCAGTACCCTCTGGGGGAAAAACACCGGGGAGCTGTTTTTT. Translating gives CASTLWGKNTGELFF. The chain couples TRBV19 to TRBJ2-2, with D possibly called TRBD1 or TRBD2 (5 bases each). Germline V gives CDR1 LNHDA, CDR2 SQIVND (reference sequence). Trimming cost V 7 bases and J 2 bases, with 14 bases left between them. The CDR3 covers 15 residues.

The genes are TRBV19 and TRBJ2-3; either TRBD1 or TRBD2 may supply D (6 bases each). Trimming cost V 8 bases and J 6 bases, with 18 bases left between them. The CDR3 consists of 14 residues. From germline, CDR1 is LNHDA and CDR2 SQIVND (reference sequence). Here the CDR3 reads CASAEGGERDTQYF. In nucleotides, the CDR3 is TGTGCCAGTGCCGAGGGGGGAGAGCGGGATACGCAGTATTTT.

The CDR3 nucleotides are TGCGCCAGCAGCCCACGACTAGCGGGGGGGCTCGACACAGATACGCAGTATTTT. Residues: CASSPRLAGGLDTDTQYF. V gene TRBV4-1 combines with J gene TRBJ2-3, with 14 bases that match TRBD2. After removal of 4 bases from V and 2 bases from J, the junction contained 8 bases not matched to a gene. The CDR3 runs 18 residues. Germline V CDR1 and CDR2: MGHRA, YSYEKL.

The CDR3 DNA reads as TGCAGCGTTGTGCCGGGAAGCTCTGGAAACACCATATATTTT. It translates to CSVVPGSSGNTIYF. The chain recombines TRBV29-1 with TRBJ1-3, with D unclear. Germline V gene data show CDR1 as SQVTM and CDR2 as ANQGSEA. The V and J ends lost 4 bases and 0 bases respectively, with 10 bases between them. This CDR3 has 14 amino acids.

The rearrangement links TRBV14 to TRBJ1-2; D is ambiguous. Trimming took 4 bases from V and 8 from J, leaving 14 bases between them. Germline CDR1 is SGHDN and CDR2 is FVKESK. This CDR3 is 13 amino acids long. The CDR3 is CASSPYRVGGYTF. CDR3 nucleotides: TGTGCCAGCAGCCCCTACCGGGTCGGAGGCTACACCTTC.

The rearrangement uses TRBV5-1 and TRBJ2-3, with 9 bases fitting TRBD1. Germline loops: CDR1 SGHRS, CDR2 YFSETQ. V dropped 4 bases and J dropped 1; count of bases not matched to a gene: 4. There are 15 residues in the CDR3. The CDR3 sequence: CASSKQGARTDTQYF. The CDR3 DNA follows: TGCGCCAGCAGCAAACAGGGGGCGCGCACAGATACGCAGTATTTT.

This clone was picked up a small number of times. This chain connects TRBV27 to TRBJ2-7, with TRBD2 identical over 12 bases. The CDR3 extends over 16 amino acids. Trimming took 6 bases from V and 0 from J; bases not matched to a gene: 6. Germline assignment: CDR1 MNHEY and CDR2 SMNVEV (reference sequence). This CDR3 is CASRWTSGASSYEQYF. The CDR3 DNA sequence: TGTGCCAGCAGATGGACTAGCGGGGCGAGCTCCTACGAGCAGTACTTC.

J is TRBJ2-3 and V is TRBV10-1, with 9 positions matching TRBD1. Germline CDR1 WNHNN, CDR2 SYGVQD (reference sequence). J lost 6 bases, V lost 8 bases, and 6 bases had no gene match. The CDR3 has 13 amino acids. CDR3 nucleotide sequence: TGCGCCAGCGGGGACAGGGATGGGGATACGCAGTATTTT. Encoded protein: CASGDRDGDTQYF.

V is TRBV6-5 and J is TRBJ1-1; TRBD1 agrees at 7 bases. Trimming cost V 6 bases and J 4 bases; bases outside gene matches: 8. Germline loops: CDR1 MNHEY, CDR2 SVGAGI. CDR3 length: 14 residues. The CDR3 DNA is TGTGCCAGCAGGGACAGGCGGGTTAGCACTGAAGCTTTCTTT. Amino acids: CASRDRRVSTEAFF.

The chain recombines TRBV19 with TRBJ1-1; D not resolved. Germline CDR1 LNHDA, CDR2 SQIVND (reference sequence). The CDR3 extends over 14 amino acids. With 7 bases removed from V and 1 base from J, the gap between germline ends came to 13 bases. CDR3 region: CASTAREPNTEAFF. The CDR3 bases are TGTGCCAGTACGGCAAGGGAGCCGAACACTGAAGCTTTCTTT.

The chain combines TRBV6-6 with TRBJ1-6; 7 nucleotides line up with TRBD1. Germline values: CDR1 MNHNY, CDR2 SVGAGI (reference sequence). With V trimmed by 7 bases and J by 11 bases, 8 bases remained unmatched. The CDR3 totals 13 residues. The CDR3 DNA sequence: TGTGCCAGCAAGGCAGGGGGGGCAGCACCCCTCCACTTT. Amino acids: CASKAGGAAPLHF.

This chain connects TRBV6-4 to TRBJ1-1; 7 bases line up with TRBD1. The length of the CDR3 is 15 residues. Germline-derived CDR1 and CDR2 are MRHNA and SNTAGT. V lost 5 bases and J lost 5; bases outside the gene matches: 11. As DNA, the CDR3 is TGTGCCAGCAGTCCACAGGGGCTCTCGAGTACTGAAGCTTTCTTT. Amino acid sequence: CASSPQGLSSTEAFF.

The gene calls are TRBV18 and TRBJ1-1, with a weak D call TRBD1 (5 bases). Trimming left V 5 bases short and J 1 base short, with 11 bases between. Germline V gene data show CDR1 as KGHSH and CDR2 as LQKENI. The CDR3 consists of 14 residues. The CDR3 nucleotides are TGTGCCAGCTCAGCGGACACCTCGAACACTGAAGCTTTCTTT. Residues: CASSADTSNTEAFF.

The rearrangement uses TRBV29-1 and TRBJ1-2; tentative D call: TRBD1 (6 bases). Germline loops: CDR1 SQVTM, CDR2 ANQGSEA. V lost 2 bases to trimming and J lost 2 bases, with 6 bases between them. The CDR3 runs to 12 residues. The CDR3 nucleotides are TGCAGCGTTGAAAGGGGGAACTATGGCTACACCTTC. As protein: CSVERGNYGYTF.

The gene calls are TRBV19 and TRBJ2-5, with 8 bases identical to TRBD1. Germline CDR1 is LNHDA and CDR2 is SQIVND (reference sequence). The CDR3 has 15 amino acids. Trimming cost V 2 bases and J 2 bases; bases outside gene matches: 4. CDR3 nucleotides: TGTGCCAGTAGTATACAGGGGGCATGGCAAGAGACCCAGTACTTC. Amino acid sequence: CASSIQGAWQETQYF.

The V and J genes are TRBV2 and TRBJ2-2; 11 bases agree with TRBD2. CDR3 length: 14 amino acids. V trimming: 8 bases; J trimming: 7 bases; junction bases outside the gene matches: 6. Germline lookup yields CDR1 SNHLY and CDR2 FYNNEI. The CDR3 protein is CASRRLAGIGELFF. The CDR3 coding sequence is TGTGCCAGCCGGAGACTAGCGGGGATCGGGGAGCTGTTTTTT.

This clone turned up a few times. The V gene is TRBV27, the J gene TRBJ2-3; 7 positions match TRBD1. CDR3 length: 15 amino acids. The V and J ends lost 4 bases and 3 bases, in that order; junction bases with no gene match: 7. CDR1 MNHEY and CDR2 SMNVEV come from the germline V gene (reference sequence). CDR3 DNA: TGTGCCAGCAGTTCCGACAGGGATGAGACAGATACGCAGTATTTT. Its protein product is CASSSDRDETDTQYF.

This sequence joins TRBV7-7 and TRBJ2-5, with D possibly being TRBD1 (7 bases). CDR1 SSHAT and CDR2 FNYEAQ come from the germline V gene (reference sequence). Trimming removed 5 bases at V and 1 base at J, with 14 bases between. CDR3 length: 15 amino acids. The CDR3 reads CASSKGRGAQETQYF. For the CDR3, the DNA is TGTGCCAGCAGCAAAGGCAGGGGGGCCCAAGAGACCCAGTACTTC.

The genes are TRBV30 and TRBJ2-7, with D tentatively TRBD1 (6 bases). The CDR3 loop spans 14 amino acids. Germline CDR1 GTSNPN, CDR2 SVGIG (reference sequence). V lost 0 bases and J 0 bases, leaving 9 bases between the germline ends. The CDR3 coding sequence is TGTGCCTGGAGTGTACGGGGACACTCCTACGAGCAGTACTTC. Its protein product is CAWSVRGHSYEQYF.

This chain connects TRBV29-1 to TRBJ1-1, with D uncertain. The CDR3 covers 13 residues. The germline gives CDR1 SQVTM, CDR2 ANQGSEA. Trimming removed 6 bases at V and 7 bases at J, with 18 bases between. Here the CDR3 DNA reads TGCAGCGTGAATTGGGTACCCGTGGGTGAAGCTTTCTTT. Residues: CSVNWVPVGEAFF.

The V and J genes are TRBV18 and TRBJ1-1; D might be TRBD1 (5 bases). V was pared by 4 bases and J by 7 bases, with 19 bases between. Looked up from germline, CDR1 is KGHSH and CDR2 is LQKENI. The CDR3 contains 15 residues. The CDR3 sequence: CASSLPGNPTLEAFF. The CDR3 nucleotides read TGTGCCAGCTCACTTCCAGGGAATCCCACCCTTGAAGCTTTCTTT.

V gene TRBV7-3 combines with J gene TRBJ2-1; 14 positions agree with TRBD2. CDR1 and CDR2 (germline): SGHTA, FQGTGA. CDR3 size: 17 residues. The ends lost 2 bases at V and 6 bases at J; junction bases unmatched: 6. Written as DNA, the CDR3 is TGTGCCAGCAGCTTACGCCCCGGGACTAGCGGGGGCAATGAGCAGTTCTTC. Encoded protein: CASSLRPGTSGGNEQFF.

The chain is built from TRBV5-1 and TRBJ1-6; D remains unclear. This CDR3 is built from 15 residues. Germline lookup yields CDR1 SGHRS and CDR2 YFSETQ. V was cut by 4 bases and J by 3 bases, with 11 bases left in between. The CDR3 loop is CASSPREVYNSPLHF. In DNA form, the CDR3 reads TGCGCCAGCAGCCCGCGAGAAGTCTATAATTCACCCCTCCACTTT. The variable domain in full, completed from reference TRBV5-1 and TRBJ1-6, reads KAGVTQTPRYLIKTRGQQVTLSCSPISGHRSVSWYQQTPGQGLQFLFEYFSETQRNKGNFPGRFSGRQFSNSRSEMNVSTLELGDSALYLCASSPREVYNSPLHFGNGTRLTVT.

The chain has TRBV6-1 and TRBJ1-1; weak D call: TRBD1 (5 bases). The CDR3 is made up of 15 amino acids. The V end lost 1 base, the J end lost 4 bases, and 13 bases lay between the germline ends. The V gene's germline CDR1 is MNHNS and CDR2 SASEGT. Here the CDR3 DNA reads TGTGCCAGCAGTGAAGACTGGGGCGAGGGCACTGAAGCTTTCTTT. Protein sequence: CASSEDWGEGTEAFF.

The chain is built from TRBV5-4 and TRBJ2-1; TRBD2 matches 8 bases. Germline V lookup: CDR1 SGHNT, CDR2 YYREEE (reference sequence). Trimming cost V 3 bases and J 10 bases; bases outside gene matches: 9. The CDR3 runs to 14 residues. CDR3 sequence (DNA): TGTGCCAGCAGCTCCCCAAGCGGGGGACGGGAGCAGTTCTTC. Translating it yields CASSSPSGGREQFF.

The genes are TRBV9 and TRBJ2-5; the match to TRBD2 covers 11 bases. V lost 3 bases, J lost 0 bases, and 4 bases stayed unmatched. Per the germline V gene, CDR1 is SGDLS and CDR2 is YYNGEE. CDR3 length: 16 residues. The CDR3 DNA reads TGTGCCAGCAGCGAGGGACTAGCGGACCACCAAGAGACCCAGTACTTC. Protein sequence: CASSEGLADHQETQYF. Supplemented by reference TRBV9 and TRBJ2-5, the full variable domain reads DSGVTQTPKHLITATGQRVTLRCSPRSGDLSVYWYQQSLDQGLQFLIQYYNGEERAKGNILERFSAQQFPDLHSELNLSSLELGDSALYFCASSEGLADHQETQYFGPGTRLLVL.

This CDR3 is CASSETKGLAASETQYF. CDR3 in DNA: TGCGCCAGCAGTGAGACGAAGGGACTAGCGGCTTCGGAGACCCAGTACTTC. This chain links TRBV10-1 with TRBJ2-5, with 11 bases identical to TRBD2. The V gene's germline CDR1 is WNHNN and CDR2 SYGVQD (reference sequence). CDR3 length: 17 residues. V was pared by 2 bases and J by 5 bases, with 10 bases of the junction left unmatched.